The 10 T cell receptor beta chains below come from one sample, sequenced in a study of T cell responses to AZD1222 COVID-19 vaccine. This table comes from immunoSEQ multiplex PCR, and its TCRdb copy is limited to in-frame clones, with some not included. Of about 130,000 clones listed, over 85% are singletons. Sequences were derived from peripheral blood, sampled 28 days after the second AZD1222 dose. The receptors derive from an adult who received the AZD1222 COVID-19 vaccine.

The rearrangement joins TRBV6-4 to TRBJ2-3, with TRBD1 as a possible D gene (5 bases). V lost 8 bases, J lost 1 base, and 10 bases lay in between. The CDR3 sequence is 13 residues long. The germline gives CDR1 MRHNA, CDR2 SNTAGT. The CDR3 spells CASWGARTDTQYF. CDR3 DNA: TGTGCCAGCTGGGGCGCCCGCACAGATACGCAGTATTTT.

This chain links TRBV15 with TRBJ1-3; D remains ambiguous. The CDR3 extends over 15 amino acids. Trimming shortened V by 5 bases and J by 2 bases, and 13 bases separated the two germline ends. Germline loops: CDR1 LNHNV, CDR2 YYDKDF (reference sequence). The CDR3 DNA reads TGTGCCACCAGCCCGCCCTATATGACTGGAAACACCATATATTTT. Its translation is CATSPPYMTGNTIYF. Combining the CDR3 with reference TRBV15 and TRBJ1-3 gives the whole variable domain DAMVIQNPRYQVTQFGKPVTLSCSQTLNHNVMYWYQQKSSQAPKLLFHYYDKDFNNEADTPDNFQSRRPNTSFCFLDIRSPGLGDTAMYLCATSPPYMTGNTIYFGEGSWLTVV.

This clone was found once. The chain recombines TRBV7-2 with TRBJ1-1; 8 nucleotides align to TRBD1. The length of the CDR3 is 14 residues. The J segment lost 5 bases and the V segment lost 5 bases, leaving 7 bases of the junction unmatched. The germline CDR1 and CDR2 sequences are SGHTA and FQGNSA. CDR3 DNA sequence: TGTGCCAGCAGCATCCAGGGGGCTGGTACTGAAGCTTTCTTT. It yields the protein CASSIQGAGTEAFF.

The sample holds a few counts of this clone. CDR3 sequence: CATGLAADTQYF. For the CDR3, the DNA is TGTGCCACCGGACTAGCAGCAGATACGCAGTATTTT. The rearrangement links TRBV10-3 to TRBJ2-3; 8 bases map to TRBD2. Germline CDR1 reads ENHRY; CDR2 reads SYGVKD. The J segment lost 4 bases and the V segment lost 10 bases, leaving 4 bases of the junction unmatched. This CDR3 spans 12 amino acids.

The genes are TRBV25-1 and TRBJ1-2; D is unresolved. V was cut by 6 bases and J by 4 bases, with 15 bases left in between. Germline CDR1 and CDR2: MGHDK and SYGVNS. The CDR3 is made up of 14 amino acids. The CDR3 region has the DNA TGTGCCAGCAGCGAAGGCCCCCAAGCCTATGGCTACACCTTC. Translating gives CASSEGPQAYGYTF.

V gene TRBV5-1 combines with J gene TRBJ2-2, with D perhaps matching TRBD1 (5 bases). V was clipped by 2 bases and J by 4 bases, with 12 bases between them. Germline values: CDR1 SGHRS, CDR2 YFSETQ. The CDR3 runs to 15 residues. The CDR3 bases are TGCGCCAGCAGCTTTCGGCAGGGCCGCACCGGGGAGCTGTTTTTT. Encoded protein: CASSFRQGRTGELFF.

This chain links TRBV12-5 with TRBJ2-7, with D hard to call. V was shortened by 2 bases and J by 2 bases, with 10 bases between the two germline ends. The germline V gene has CDR1 LGHNT and CDR2 FRNRAP. The CDR3 has 14 amino acids. CDR3 DNA sequence: TGTGCTAGTGGTTTGCTGAACCCCCCCTACGAGCAGTACTTC. Translation: CASGLLNPPYEQYF.

V gene TRBV4-2 combines with J gene TRBJ1-2; D ambiguous. Trimming stripped 1 base from V and 6 bases from J, with 12 bases between. Germline V gene sequence: CDR1 LGHNA, CDR2 YNFKEQ. The CDR3 has 14 amino acids. The CDR3 loop is CASSQASGPDGYTF. The CDR3 DNA follows: TGTGCCAGCAGCCAAGCAAGTGGTCCAGATGGCTACACCTTC.

The chain employs TRBV6-4 and TRBJ2-3; D is uncertain. There are 15 residues in the CDR3. The V gene's germline CDR1 is MRHNA and CDR2 SNTAGT. Trimming stripped 3 bases from V and 2 bases from J, with 12 bases between. The CDR3 loop reads CASSEGVGFTDTQYF. In nucleotides, the CDR3 is TGTGCCAGCAGTGAAGGTGTGGGGTTCACAGATACGCAGTATTTT.

V gene TRBV3-1 (or the pseudogene TRBV3-2) combines with J gene TRBJ1-6; D may be TRBD1 (6 bases). V was shortened by 4 bases and J by 5 bases, with 15 bases between the two germline ends. The CDR3 extends over 16 amino acids. Germline CDR1 reads LGHDT; CDR2 reads YNNKEL (reference sequence). The CDR3 DNA follows: TGTGCCAGCAGCCGTTTACAGGGCACTAATAATTCACCCCTCCACTTT. It specifies CASSRLQGTNNSPLHF.